The clone carrying this T cell receptor (beta chain) appeared many times. Its specificity is unknown. Quantitative 5'-RACE was performed with molecular barcodes, and it yielded the TCR beta libraries. TCRdb re-derived calls from the 5' RACE reads in MiXCR, one entry per CDR3 protein. The sample comprises 220,000 or so distinct CDR3 sequences, roughly 10% of which are singletons, and around a fifth rests with the top ten. The data were taken from a study of CD8 T cells in ankylosing spondylitis. Overall study results and limits: Reported data indicate significant enrichment of disease-linked clones within matched ankylosing spondylitis synovial fluid. Researchers report that disease-linked clones proved CD8+ and relatively rare in peripheral blood. Apparently characteristic of ankylosing spondylitis blood was a TCR beta motif (eight highly homologous variants).

CDR3 length: 14 amino acids. The germline gives CDR1 SGHRS, CDR2 YFSETQ. V lost 0 bases, J lost 7 bases, and 8 bases lay in between. The rearrangement joins TRBV5-1 to TRBJ1-6; D unresolved. Sequencing was performed on blood, either unsorted or a sorted T cell fraction (not recorded which). The receptor comes from a male donor with ankylosing spondylitis or in good health (not recorded which). The CDR3 sequence is CASSLEAGNSPLHF. The DNA of the CDR3 is TGCGCCAGCAGCTTGGAGGCGGGGAATTCACCCCTCCACTTT.